These T cell receptor beta chains were read from a single sample in a study of blood T cell repertoires in COVID-19. Generated by immunoSEQ multiplex PCR, the TCRdb table keeps only in-frame clones and is missing some. The sample gives about 180,000 clones, roughly 88% of which show up once; more than 3% is in the top ten. The sequenced sample consisted of peripheral blood. These TCRs come from a man in his sixties with acute or convalescent COVID-19. The CDR3 runs from the conserved cysteine through the conserved F or W. D genes are given only for firm matches. For some rows the clone size is stated as once, few or many, or as a class when expanded; others skip it.

d_gene	v_gene	j_gene	abundance	CDR3nt	CDR3aa
NA	TRBV2	TRBJ1-5	NA	TGTGCCAGCGGTCGGGAGACAAATCAGCCCCAGCATTTT	CASGRETNQPQHF
TRBD1	TRBV6-5	TRBJ2-2	NA	TGTGCCAGCACCCGAGGGGGCCAGAACACCGGGGAGCTGTTTTTT	CASTRGGQNTGELFF
TRBD1	TRBV5-1	TRBJ2-2	NA	TGCGCCAGCAGCTTGGTTGGGACAGGGAAATCCGGGGAGCTGTTTTTT	CASSLVGTGKSGELFF
NA	TRBV9	TRBJ1-1	NA	TGTGCCAGCAGCGTAGGCGGAGCGTTGAACACTGAAGCTTTCTTT	CASSVGGALNTEAFF
TRBD2	TRBV3-1/TRBV3-2	TRBJ2-7	NA	TGTGCCAGCAGCCAAGATCGCCCTGGACTAGCGGGAGTGTCCGAGCAGTACTTC	CASSQDRPGLAGVSEQYF
NA	TRBV7-9	TRBJ2-1	NA	TGTGCCAGCAGCCCCCCCAGCGGCAGCTCCTACAATGAGCAGTTCTTC	CASSPPSGSSYNEQFF
TRBD2	TRBV4-1	TRBJ2-2	once	TGCGCCAGCAGCCAAGGAGCGGGAGGGCCTTTTAGCACCGGGGAGCTGTTTTTT	CASSQGAGGPFSTGELFF
NA	TRBV7-9	TRBJ2-7	NA	TGTGCCAGCAGCAGCAGACAGGAAGGCCACGAGCAGTACTTC	CASSSRQEGHEQYF
TRBD1	TRBV7-2	TRBJ1-2	many	TGTGCCAGCAGCTCACAGGGGGCTCGTGGCTACACCTTC	CASSSQGARGYTF
NA	TRBV2	TRBJ1-3	NA	TGTGCCAGCAGGGCGGCCCTCTCTGGAAACACCATATATTTT	CASRAALSGNTIYF
TRBD2	TRBV5-1	TRBJ2-5	NA	TGCGCCAGCAGCGTAGACCCAGCGGGGGAGACCCAGTACTTC	CASSVDPAGETQYF
TRBD1	TRBV5-6	TRBJ1-1	NA	TGTGCCAGCAGCGTAGACAGGGACACTGAAGCTTTCTTT	CASSVDRDTEAFF